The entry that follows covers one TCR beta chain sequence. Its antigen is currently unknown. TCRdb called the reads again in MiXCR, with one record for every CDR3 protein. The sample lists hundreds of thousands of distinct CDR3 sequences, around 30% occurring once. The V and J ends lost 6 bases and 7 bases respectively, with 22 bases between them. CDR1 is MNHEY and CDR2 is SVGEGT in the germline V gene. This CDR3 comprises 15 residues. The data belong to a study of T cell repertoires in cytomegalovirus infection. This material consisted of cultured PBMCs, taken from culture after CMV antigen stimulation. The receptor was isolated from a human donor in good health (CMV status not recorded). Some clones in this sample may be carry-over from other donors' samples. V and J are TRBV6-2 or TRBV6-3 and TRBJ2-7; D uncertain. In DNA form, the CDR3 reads TGTGCCAGCAGAGGCCCCACAGCCCCGTTAGGTGAGCAGTACTTC. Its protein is CASRGPTAPLGEQYF.